This TCR beta chain was sequenced in a study of early T cells in non-severe SARS-CoV-2 infection. As for the study in general: Sequenced bulk RNA came from whole blood that was unsorted, and chains were unpaired. General study results and limits: CD4 and private specificities were missed by VDJdb matching, which favored anti-spike CD8 responses.

V was pared by 5 bases and J by 5 bases, with 7 bases of the junction left unmatched. Per germline, CDR1 MGHRA and CDR2 YSYEKL. There are 14 residues in the CDR3. This clonotype has a count of ten or more. Antigen specificity is unknown. cDNA molecules, individually, were tagged with unique molecular identifiers. One entry per CDR3 protein, called by TCRdb with MiXCR from the 5' RACE reads. The sample has 75,000 to 100,000 distinct CDR3 sequences, more than 13% seen once; the top ten hold approximately 11%. The chain combines TRBV4-1 with TRBJ2-5; 8 bases map to TRBD1. Sequencing was done on a sample of whole blood. The TCR comes from an adult who was a healthcare worker with PCR-confirmed SARS-CoV-2 infection or an uninfected control (not recorded which). CDR3 sequence reads: CASSYGQGVETQYF. The CDR3 coding sequence is TGCGCCAGCAGCTACGGACAGGGCGTGGAGACCCAGTACTTC.